Listed here are 32 T cell receptor beta chains from one sample, sequenced in a study of Graves' ophthalmopathy and Graves' hyperthyroidism. As the template, RNA transcripts were used to amplify TCR beta CDR3 regions. First-round RT-PCR relied on HTBI primers, and a second-round multiplex PCR came next. From the multiplex PCR reads, TCRdb called clonotypes with MiXCR, one entry per CDR3 protein. The sample has about 620,000 distinct CDR3 sequences, about 20% seen once. Sequences were obtained from peripheral blood. These receptor sequences come from a young woman with stable Graves' hyperthyroidism. Some clones in this sample may be carry-over from other donors' samples.

This clonotype has a count of ten or more. The V and J genes are TRBV27 and TRBJ2-7; D is uncertain. V was pared by 6 bases and J by 5 bases, with 14 bases between. Germline values: CDR1 MNHEY, CDR2 SMNVEV (reference sequence). CDR3 length: 13 residues. The CDR3: CASRNSLLHEQYF. CDR3 nucleotide sequence: TGTGCCAGCAGGAACAGTCTACTCCACGAGCAGTACTTC.

This clonotype appeared many times. V and J are TRBV20-1 and TRBJ2-7, with D unclear. V was shortened by 6 bases and J by 2 bases, with 8 bases between the two germline ends. The CDR3 extends over 11 amino acids. Germline CDR1 reads DFQATT; CDR2 reads SNEGSKA (reference sequence). CDR3 in DNA: TGCAGTGCGCCGGAACCCTACGAGCAGTACTTC. This codes for CSAPEPYEQYF.

This clonotype showed up many times. The chain couples TRBV11-3 to TRBJ2-7, with 11 bases identical to TRBD2. CDR1 is SGHNT, CDR2 YENEEA, per germline. This CDR3 is 19 amino acids long. Trimming cost V 2 bases and J 0 bases; bases outside gene matches: 12. Here the CDR3 reads CASSLPGTSGPYFSYEQYF. The DNA for the CDR3 is TGTGCCAGCAGCTTACCCGGGACTAGCGGACCCTATTTCTCCTACGAGCAGTACTTC.

There are a few counts of this clonotype. This chain connects TRBV28 to TRBJ1-1; the D gene is possibly TRBD1 (5 bases). CDR1 and CDR2 from the germline V gene are MDHEN and SYDVKM. The CDR3 contains 15 residues. Trimming cost V 5 bases and J 3 bases, with 16 bases left between them. The CDR3 nucleotides read TGTGCCAGCAGTCGGCGAACAGGCGCGGACACTGAAGCTTTCTTT. The encoded protein is CASSRRTGADTEAFF.

This clonotype turned up a few times. The J gene is TRBJ2-3, the V gene TRBV3-1; D perhaps matches TRBD1 (7 bases). This CDR3 is built from 17 residues. Germline lookup yields CDR1 LGHDT and CDR2 YNNKEL (reference sequence). The ends were cut back, 0 bases at V and 3 bases at J, with 16 bases in the middle. DNA of the CDR3: TGTGCCAGCAGCCAAGAGGAGGGGGCGATGGGGACAGATACGCAGTATTTT. Amino acids: CASSQEEGAMGTDTQYF.

In its sample, this clonotype was seen many times. The V and J genes are TRBV10-2 and TRBJ2-7, with TRBD1 identical over 8 bases. Germline V CDR1 and CDR2: WSHSY, SAAADI. The CDR3 loop spans 17 amino acids. V shed 7 bases, J shed 2 bases, and the junction held 16 bases outside the gene matches. In nucleotides, the CDR3 is TGCGCCAGCAAAGGGGGACAGGAGTTTTCCCCCGCCTACGAGCAGTACTTC. Translation gives CASKGGQEFSPAYEQYF.

This clonotype appeared many times. This chain links TRBV20-1 with TRBJ1-5; TRBD1 matches at 7 bases. Trimming cost V 2 bases and J 7 bases; bases outside gene matches: 8. Germline assignment: CDR1 DFQATT and CDR2 SNEGSKA (reference sequence). There are 14 residues in the CDR3. The CDR3 coding sequence is TGCAGTGCTAGACCCAGGGGGGTGGGGCAGCCCCAGCATTTT. It encodes CSARPRGVGQPQHF.

At least ten counts were recorded for this clonotype. As DNA, the CDR3 is TGTGCCAGCACCCCCTACCCGGGAGAGCAGTACTTC. It encodes CASTPYPGEQYF. The chain is built from TRBV12-3 or TRBV12-4 and TRBJ2-7, with D possibly TRBD2 on 5 matching bases. The CDR3 runs to 12 residues. With 7 bases removed from V and 7 bases from J, the gap between germline ends came to 14 bases.

This clonotype was observed many times. The chain has TRBV4-2 and TRBJ2-5; possible D gene TRBD2, 5 bases. With 3 bases removed from V and 5 bases from J, the gap between germline ends came to 10 bases. CDR3 size: 13 residues. CDR1 is LGHNA and CDR2 is YNFKEQ in the germline V gene. The CDR3 nucleotides read TGTGCCAGCAGCCAGGCGGAGGCCGAGACCCAGTACTTC. Amino acid sequence: CASSQAEAETQYF.

This clonotype was found many times. With a much larger clone just one base away, this may be a read error. The rearrangement joins TRBV15 to TRBJ2-5; D ambiguous. The V end was cut by 0 bases, the J end by 4 bases, with 12 bases between. CDR1 and CDR2 from the germline V gene are LNHNV and YYDKDF (reference sequence). The CDR3 contains 15 residues. This CDR3 reads CATSRDLVAVETQYF. CDR3 bases: TGTGCCACCAGCAGAGATCTAGTGGCAGTAGAGACCCAGTACTTC.

This clonotype has at least ten counts. The genes are TRBV30 and TRBJ1-2; D is unresolved. The V and J ends lost 4 bases and 7 bases respectively, with 10 bases between them. Germline assignment: CDR1 GTSNPN and CDR2 SVGIG (reference sequence). This CDR3 is 11 amino acids long. CDR3 sequence: CAWNVQFGYTF. The CDR3 DNA is TGTGCCTGGAATGTACAGTTTGGCTACACCTTC.

In this sample, this clonotype turned up once. A much larger clone sits a single nucleotide away, making a read error possible. This chain joins TRBV28 and TRBJ1-5; D may be TRBD1 (6 bases). The CDR3 sequence is 15 residues long. Germline CDR1 MDHEN, CDR2 SYDVKM. Trimming pared 2 bases from V and 7 bases from J, leaving 15 bases between. As DNA, the CDR3 is TGTGCCAGCAGTTTAGGGGGCAGGGGTGTGCAGCCCCAGCATTTT. This sequence encodes CASSLGGRGVQPQHF.

The J gene is TRBJ1-1, the V gene TRBV2; D unresolved. Trimming removed 6 bases at V and 3 bases at J, with 14 bases between. Germline V lookup: CDR1 SNHLY, CDR2 FYNNEI. This CDR3 has 14 residues. DNA for the CDR3: TGTGCCAGCAGGCGGGCCCGCAGCGACACTGAAGCTTTCTTT. Translating gives CASRRARSDTEAFF. Variable domain in full (rest from reference TRBV2 and TRBJ1-1): EPEVTQTPSHQVTQMGQEVILRCVPISNHLYFYWYRQILGQKVEFLVSFYNNEISEKSEIFDDQFSVERPDGSNFTLKIRSTKLEDSAMYFCASRRARSDTEAFFGQGTRLTVV.

Ten or more counts support this clonotype. The chain is built from TRBV10-3 and TRBJ2-7, with 12 bases lining up with TRBD2. The CDR3 sequence is 15 residues long. CDR1 and CDR2 from the germline V gene are ENHRY and SYGVKD. The V segment lost 6 bases and the J segment 2 bases; nucleotides outside the gene matches: 5. This chain's CDR3 is CAISQTSGGAYEQYF. CDR3 sequence (DNA): TGTGCCATCAGCCAGACTAGCGGGGGAGCCTACGAGCAGTACTTC.

Points on this clonotype: One base away lies a much larger clone, so this may be a sequencing read error. J is TRBJ2-2 and V is TRBV7-3; D might be TRBD1 (5 bases). Looked up from germline, CDR1 is SGHTA and CDR2 is FQGTGA. The CDR3 sequence is 14 residues long. Trimming shortened V by 3 bases and J by 3 bases, and 8 bases separated the two germline ends. CDR3 DNA sequence: TGTGCCAGCAGCTTTAAGGGGTACACCGGGGAGCTGTTTTTT. As protein: CASSFKGYTGELFF.

This clonotype showed up many times. This chain joins TRBV7-2 and TRBJ2-5, with D maybe TRBD1 (6 bases). CDR3 size: 15 residues. The V and J ends lost 2 bases and 5 bases respectively, with 15 bases between them. Germline V gene lookup returns CDR1 SGHTA and CDR2 FQGNSA. CDR3 residues: CASSLRRGSGETQYF. The CDR3 coding sequence is TGTGCCAGCAGCTTACGCAGGGGCTCTGGGGAGACCCAGTACTTC.

This clonotype was seen repeatedly, ten times or more. V is TRBV10-1 and J is TRBJ2-5; 7 bases agree with TRBD1. Germline CDR1 reads WNHNN; CDR2 reads SYGVQD (reference sequence). The junction had 9 bases not matched to a gene; V was cut back by 6 bases and J by 5 bases. CDR3 length equals 14 residues. The CDR3 protein is CASSLTGSRETQYF. The CDR3 DNA reads as TGCGCCAGCAGCTTGACAGGGAGTCGGGAGACCCAGTACTTC.

The sample holds many counts of this clonotype. The gene calls are TRBV20-1 and TRBJ1-3; D unresolved. CDR1 DFQATT and CDR2 SNEGSKA come from the germline V gene (reference sequence). The CDR3 loop spans 14 amino acids. With 5 bases removed from V and 5 bases from J, the gap between germline ends came to 16 bases. The CDR3 sequence: CSAPSRADRNTIYF. CDR3 bases: TGCAGTGCTCCGTCAAGGGCGGATAGAAACACCATATATTTT.

This clonotype was counted many times. The chain joins TRBV18 to TRBJ2-7; 11 nucleotides agree with TRBD2. The V gene's germline CDR1 is KGHSH and CDR2 LQKENI. V was pared by 2 bases and J by 0 bases, with 6 bases of the junction left unmatched. There are 17 residues in the CDR3. In DNA, the CDR3 is TGTGCCAGCTCACCAAACCAACTAGCGGGGGCCTCCTACGAGCAGTACTTC. It is translated as CASSPNQLAGASYEQYF.

This clonotype appeared a few times. The chain recombines TRBV6-2 or TRBV6-3 with TRBJ2-7, with D unresolved. The CDR3 spans 17 residues. Trimming removed 2 bases from V and 0 bases from J, with 17 bases in between. From germline, CDR1 is MNHEY and CDR2 SVGEGT. CDR3 nucleotides: TGTGCCAGCAGTTACCGGTCTGAAGGACCGAGCTCCTACGAGCAGTACTTC. Translated: CASSYRSEGPSSYEQYF.

This clonotype was seen many times. The chain carries TRBV12-3 or TRBV12-4 and TRBJ2-7; TRBD1 agrees at 7 bases. The V segment lost 8 bases and the J segment 3 bases; nucleotides outside the gene matches: 7. The CDR3 contains 13 residues. The CDR3 DNA reads TGTGCCAGCCAAGGGGGCGGTCACTACGAGCAGTACTTC. Amino acids: CASQGGGHYEQYF.

This clonotype came up many times. The chain has TRBV19 and TRBJ1-3; D ambiguous. In germline, CDR1 is LNHDA, CDR2 SQIVND (reference sequence). This CDR3 spans 15 amino acids. V was trimmed by 7 bases and J by 0 bases, leaving 13 bases between them. CDR3 sequence: CASTDVGFSGNTIYF. The CDR3 nucleotides read TGTGCCAGTACCGACGTAGGATTCTCTGGAAACACCATATATTTT.

This clonotype was recorded many times. A read error is possible here, since a much larger clone lies one base away. V and J are TRBV12-3 or TRBV12-4 and TRBJ1-2; D unclear. The CDR3 has 15 residues. The DNA for the CDR3 is TGTGCCAGCAGTTCCTCCGGGGTTGGTTGGGATGGCTGCACCTTC. This gives the protein CASSSSGVGWDGCTF.

The chain couples TRBV9 to TRBJ2-5; no clear D. The germline CDR1 and CDR2 sequences are SGDLS and YYNGEE. The ends were cut back, 3 bases at V and 5 bases at J, with 11 bases in the middle. The CDR3 is 13 residues long. The DNA for the CDR3 is TGTGCCAGCAGCGCCGGTTCGCGGGAGACCCAGTACTTC. Translated, it gives CASSAGSRETQYF.

There are a few counts of this clonotype. Here the CDR3 DNA reads TGTGCCAGCAGTGAGGGGACAGTCCTTCCCCACAAAAACATTCAGTACTTC. Translating it yields CASSEGTVLPHKNIQYF. V and J are TRBV25-1 and TRBJ2-4, with 7 bases aligning to TRBD1. Unmatched junction bases numbered 11, after V lost 3 bases and J lost 3 bases. Germline-derived CDR1 and CDR2 are MGHDK and SYGVNS. This CDR3 contains 17 residues.

Comment on this clonotype: This may stem from a read error, because a much larger clone lies one nucleotide away. CDR3 bases: TGTGCCTGGAGTGTACAGGGAGGAGGAAGGACTGAAGCTTGCTTT. Encoded protein: CAWSVQGGGRTEACF. The chain links TRBV30 to TRBJ1-1, with a possible D match to TRBD1 (6 bases). Germline values: CDR1 GTSNPN, CDR2 SVGIG (reference sequence). The CDR3 spans 15 residues.

This clonotype has at least ten counts. The chain has TRBV7-2 and TRBJ2-7; TRBD1 agrees at 8 bases. V dropped 4 bases and J dropped 4; count of bases not matched to a gene: 6. Germline assignment: CDR1 SGHTA and CDR2 FQGNSA. The CDR3 contains 14 residues. The CDR3 reads CASSSQQGGYEQYF. The CDR3 DNA reads TGTGCCAGCAGCTCGCAACAGGGGGGATACGAGCAGTACTTC.

This clonotype was detected a few times. The chain recombines TRBV9 with TRBJ2-5; D gene uncertain. Germline CDR1 reads SGDLS; CDR2 reads YYNGEE. This CDR3 has 13 amino acids. The V and J ends lost 0 bases and 1 base respectively, with 4 bases between them. The CDR3 is CASSVASQETQYF. The CDR3 DNA is TGTGCCAGCAGCGTAGCTTCCCAAGAGACCCAGTACTTC.

At least ten counts were recorded for this clonotype. The rearrangement joins TRBV6-1 to TRBJ1-5, with TRBD1 as a possible D gene (6 bases). Germline V lookup: CDR1 MNHNS, CDR2 SASEGT. Trimming stripped 5 bases from V and 3 bases from J, with 17 bases between. This CDR3 spans 16 amino acids. This chain's CDR3 is CASSSPRGDYNQPQHF. The CDR3 coding sequence is TGTGCCAGCAGTAGCCCCAGGGGCGACTACAATCAGCCCCAGCATTTT.

This clonotype was recorded a few times. The chain joins TRBV9 to TRBJ1-1; D is possibly TRBD1 (6 bases). Germline CDR1 is SGDLS and CDR2 is YYNGEE. The V end was cut by 5 bases, the J end by 5 bases, with 13 bases between. This CDR3 is built from 13 residues. The CDR3 DNA reads TGTGCCAGCAGTGAGGGGGTTAGGACTGAAGCTTTCTTT. Its translation: CASSEGVRTEAFF.

Many counts were recorded for this clonotype. V and J are TRBV3-1 and TRBJ1-1; D is unresolved. Deletions cut 3 bases from V and 1 base from J, with 6 bases between. The CDR3 is made up of 13 amino acids. Germline CDR1 LGHDT, CDR2 YNNKEL (reference sequence). CDR3 DNA sequence: TGTGCCAGCAGCCACGGGAGGAACACTGAAGCTTTCTTT. Translated, it gives CASSHGRNTEAFF.

This clonotype was counted at least ten times. V gene TRBV6-1 combines with J gene TRBJ1-2, with TRBD1 identical over 7 bases. After removal of 6 bases from V and 7 bases from J, the junction contained 5 bases not matched to a gene. This CDR3 has 12 residues. Germline lookup yields CDR1 MNHNS and CDR2 SASEGT. The CDR3 region is CASSRDRVGYTF. CDR3 nucleotides: TGTGCCAGCAGCCGAGACAGGGTTGGCTACACCTTC.